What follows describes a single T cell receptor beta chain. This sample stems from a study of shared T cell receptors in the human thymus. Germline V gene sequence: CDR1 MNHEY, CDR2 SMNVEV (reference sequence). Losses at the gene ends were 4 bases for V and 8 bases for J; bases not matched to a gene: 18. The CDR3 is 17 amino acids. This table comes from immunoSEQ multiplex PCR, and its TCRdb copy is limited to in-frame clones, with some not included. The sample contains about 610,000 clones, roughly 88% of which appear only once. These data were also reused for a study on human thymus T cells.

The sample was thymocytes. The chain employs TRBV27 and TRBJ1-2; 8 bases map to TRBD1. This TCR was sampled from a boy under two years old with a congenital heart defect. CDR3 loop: CASSWSRLRQGSWGYTF. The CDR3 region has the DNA TGTGCCAGCAGTTGGTCCCGTTTGAGACAGGGGTCTTGGGGCTACACCTTC.